The T cell receptor (beta chain) described here comes from a study of cytomegalovirus exposure and HLA in healthy donors. Worth noting for this clone: Antigen unknown.

The protocol was immunoSEQ multiplex PCR, while the TCRdb copy is restricted to in-frame clones and leaves out a portion. The repertoire holds some 45,000 clones, with about 93% as singletons. Overall study results and limits: The authors enumerated over 150 TCR beta chains as linked to cytomegalovirus. Many donors carried some public TCRs, although rarity characterized most TCR sequences.

The CDR3 consists of 12 residues. Trimming pared 3 bases from V and 11 bases from J, leaving 13 bases between. Germline V gene data show CDR1 as MDHEN and CDR2 as SYDVKM. J is TRBJ1-1 and V is TRBV28; possible D gene TRBD1, 5 bases. The sequencing sample was made of PBMCs. This clonotype was sampled from a woman between 18 and 29 years old in good health and CMV-seropositive. The CDR3 nucleotides are TGTGCCAGCAGTTTTCAGTGGGAGGGGGCTTTCTTT. It encodes CASSFQWEGAFF.